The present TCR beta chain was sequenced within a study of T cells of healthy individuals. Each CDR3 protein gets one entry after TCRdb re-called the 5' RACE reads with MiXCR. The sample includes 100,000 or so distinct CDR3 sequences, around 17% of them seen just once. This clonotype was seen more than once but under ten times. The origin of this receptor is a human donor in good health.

CDR3 bases: TGTGCCAGCAGTTTATACCGGGGACAGCCCTACGAGCAGTACTTC. The encoded protein is CASSLYRGQPYEQYF. V gene TRBV28 combines with J gene TRBJ2-7; 7 bases map to TRBD1. This CDR3 comprises 15 residues. V was clipped by 1 base and J by 2 bases; unmatched bases: 5. The germline CDR1 and CDR2 sequences are MDHEN and SYDVKM.